Listed below are T cell receptor beta chains from one sample, sequenced in a study of cytomegalovirus exposure and HLA in healthy donors. Only in-frame clones appear in the TCRdb table, and some are missing; sequencing was by immunoSEQ multiplex PCR. The data contain roughly 150,000 clones, roughly 85% of them seen just once; the ten biggest clones take up 1%. Material: PBMCs. The receptors were sampled from a boy aged 2 to 9 in good health and CMV-seronegative. Both conserved end residues are part of each CDR3. The D gene is left open where the match is weak. For some rows the clone size is stated as once, few or many, or as a class when expanded; others skip it.

d_call	j_call	clone_size	v_call	cdr3_nt	cdr3_aa
.	TRBJ2-1	.	TRBV28	TGTGCCAGCATTCCATTCGGTGCGGCCTACAATGAGCAGTTCTTC	CASIPFGAAYNEQFF
.	TRBJ2-2	.	TRBV28	TGTGCCAGCAGTTTACCTCTGTCCTGGTCGGGAGGGGAGCTGTTTTTT	CASSLPLSWSGGELFF
TRBD1	TRBJ1-5	.	TRBV7-6	TGTGCCAGCAGCTTAGGAACAGGGGCAGATCAGCCCCAGCATTTT	CASSLGTGADQPQHF
.	TRBJ2-2	.	TRBV2	TGTGCCATCAAAAACACCGGGGAGCTGTTTTTT	CAIKNTGELFF
TRBD2	TRBJ2-1	.	TRBV5-1	TGCGCCAGCAGCGAGGGACTAGCTGCCAATGAGCAGTTCTTC	CASSEGLAANEQFF
.	TRBJ2-7	.	TRBV5-1	TGCGCCAGCAGCTCCCGACTAGACTCCTACGAGCAGTACTTC	CASSSRLDSYEQYF
TRBD1	TRBJ2-2	.	TRBV10-3	TGTGCCATCAGTGAGGCGGACAGGGTCACCGGGGAGCTGTTTTTT	CAISEADRVTGELFF
.	TRBJ2-7	.	TRBV6-5	TGTGCCAGCAGTTTAGCGGTAAGGGACGAGCAGTACTTC	CASSLAVRDEQYF
.	TRBJ2-1	.	TRBV5-6	TGTGCCAGCAGCTTGCGCAGAAAGAATGAGCAGTTCTTC	CASSLRRKNEQFF
TRBD1	TRBJ1-2	few	TRBV19	TGTGCCAGTAGTATAGCTACAGGGGCCAGCTATGGCTACACCTTC	CASSIATGASYGYTF
TRBD2	TRBJ2-1	.	TRBV6-5	TGTGCCAGCAGTTACCGAACTAGCGGGAGGGCCCTTGAGCAGTTCTTC	CASSYRTSGRALEQFF
.	TRBJ2-3	.	TRBV4-1	TGCGCCAGCAGCCGAGGTCCCCCGGGAGATACGCAGTATTTT	CASSRGPPGDTQYF
.	TRBJ2-3	.	TRBV5-1	TGCGCCAGCAGCCCCCACTGGGACACCCCAGATACGCAGTATTTT	CASSPHWDTPDTQYF
.	TRBJ2-5	few	TRBV29-1	TGCAGCGTCCCGACGGGGGGACAGGACCTAGGGACCCAGTACTTC	CSVPTGGQDLGTQYF
.	TRBJ1-6	.	TRBV6-5	TGTGCCAGCAAAAAACGGGACACCAATTCACCCCTCCACTTT	CASKKRDTNSPLHF
TRBD1	TRBJ2-6	.	TRBV7-3	TGTGCCAGCAGCCCGACAGGGTCCGGGGCCAACGTCCTGACTTTC	CASSPTGSGANVLTF
TRBD1	TRBJ1-2	.	TRBV6-1	TGTGCCAGCAGTAAAACAGGGGAAAACTATGGCTACACCTTC	CASSKTGENYGYTF
TRBD1	TRBJ1-1	.	TRBV29-1	TGCGGCGTGGGACAGGGGATGAGCACTGAAGCTTTCTTT	CGVGQGMSTEAFF
TRBD1	TRBJ2-2	.	TRBV9	TGTGCCAGCAGCGCGGGGACAGGCAGGAGCACCGGGGAGCTGTTTTTT	CASSAGTGRSTGELFF
TRBD1	TRBJ2-1	.	TRBV30	TGTGCCTGGGGGAGGCCGGGACAGGGTAACTATGAGCAGTTCTTC	CAWGRPGQGNYEQFF
TRBD1	TRBJ1-5	few	TRBV5-4	TGTGCCAGCAGCTCCTGGGGACAGGGCCAGCCCCAGCATTTT	CASSSWGQGQPQHF
TRBD1	TRBJ2-7	.	TRBV27	TGTGCCAGCAGGCCCGGGGGACAGGGCAATATTTACGAGCAGTACTTC	CASRPGGQGNIYEQYF